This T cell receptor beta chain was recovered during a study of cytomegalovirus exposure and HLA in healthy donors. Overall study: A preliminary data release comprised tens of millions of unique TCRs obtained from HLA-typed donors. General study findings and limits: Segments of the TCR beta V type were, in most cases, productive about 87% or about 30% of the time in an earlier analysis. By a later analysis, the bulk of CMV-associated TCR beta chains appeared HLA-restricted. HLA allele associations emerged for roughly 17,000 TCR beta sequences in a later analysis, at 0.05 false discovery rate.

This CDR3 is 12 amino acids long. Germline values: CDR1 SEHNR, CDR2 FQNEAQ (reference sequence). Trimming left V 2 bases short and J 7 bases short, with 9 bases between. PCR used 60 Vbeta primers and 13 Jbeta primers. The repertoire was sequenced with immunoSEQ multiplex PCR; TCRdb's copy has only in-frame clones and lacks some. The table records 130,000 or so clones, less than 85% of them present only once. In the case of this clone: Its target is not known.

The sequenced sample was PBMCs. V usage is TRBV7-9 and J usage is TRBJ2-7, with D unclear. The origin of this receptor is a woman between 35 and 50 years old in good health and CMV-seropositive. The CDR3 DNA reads TGTGCCAGCAGCTTAACCCTGGCAGAGCAGTACTTC. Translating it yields CASSLTLAEQYF.